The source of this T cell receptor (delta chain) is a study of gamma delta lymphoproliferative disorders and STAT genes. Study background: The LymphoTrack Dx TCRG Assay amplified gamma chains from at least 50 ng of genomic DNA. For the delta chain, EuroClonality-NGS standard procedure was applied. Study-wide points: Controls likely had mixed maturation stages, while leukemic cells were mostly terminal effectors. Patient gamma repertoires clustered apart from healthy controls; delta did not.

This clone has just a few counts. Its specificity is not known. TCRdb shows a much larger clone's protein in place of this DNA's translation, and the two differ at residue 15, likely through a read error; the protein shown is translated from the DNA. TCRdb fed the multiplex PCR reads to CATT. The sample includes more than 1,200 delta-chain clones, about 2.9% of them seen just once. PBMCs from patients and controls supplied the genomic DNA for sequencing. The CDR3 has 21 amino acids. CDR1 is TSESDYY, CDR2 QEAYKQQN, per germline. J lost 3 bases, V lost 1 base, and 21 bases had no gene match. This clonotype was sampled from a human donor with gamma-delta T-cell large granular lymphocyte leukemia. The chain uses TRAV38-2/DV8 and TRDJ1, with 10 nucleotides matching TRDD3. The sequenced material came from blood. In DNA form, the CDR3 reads TGTGCTTATAGGAGCTCGACACTATTCCCGTACTGGGGGATTCTGCCCGATAAACTCATCTTT. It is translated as CAYRSSTLFPYWGILPDKLIF.